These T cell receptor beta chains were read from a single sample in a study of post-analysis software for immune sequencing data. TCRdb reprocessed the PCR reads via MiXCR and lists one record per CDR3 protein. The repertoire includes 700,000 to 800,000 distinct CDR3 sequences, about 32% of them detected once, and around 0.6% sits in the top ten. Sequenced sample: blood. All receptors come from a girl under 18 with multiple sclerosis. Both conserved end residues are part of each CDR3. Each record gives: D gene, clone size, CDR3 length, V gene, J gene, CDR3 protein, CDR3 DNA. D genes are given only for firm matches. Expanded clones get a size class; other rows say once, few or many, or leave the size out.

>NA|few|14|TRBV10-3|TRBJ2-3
CAIRDSGVGDTQYF
TGTGCCATCAGGGACTCGGGAGTCGGGGATACGCAGTATTTT
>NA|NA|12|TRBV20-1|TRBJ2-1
CSAMTGVNEQFF
TGCAGTGCTATGACGGGAGTAAATGAGCAGTTCTTC
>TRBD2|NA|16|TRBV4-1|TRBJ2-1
CASSQDRASGYNEQFF
TGCGCCAGCAGCCAAGATCGGGCTAGCGGCTACAATGAGCAGTTCTTC
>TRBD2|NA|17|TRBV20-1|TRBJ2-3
CSAQLNRGGGGTDTQYF
TGCAGTGCTCAACTAAACAGGGGCGGGGGGGGCACAGATACGCAGTATTTT
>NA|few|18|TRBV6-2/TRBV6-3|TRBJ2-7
CASRTDPSNCLHPYEQYF
TGTGCCAGCAGAACAGACCCATCAAACTGCCTTCACCCCTACGAGCAGTACTTC
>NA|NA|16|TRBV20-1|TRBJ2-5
CSARELRSHPIDEQYF
TGCAGTGCTAGAGAATTACGGTCCCATCCGATTGATGAGCAGTACTTC
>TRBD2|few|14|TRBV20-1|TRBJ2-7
CSAGRSGRAYEQYF
TGCAGTGCCGGCCGTAGCGGGAGGGCCTACGAGCAGTACTTC
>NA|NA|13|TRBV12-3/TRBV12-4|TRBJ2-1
CASSPGPKYEQFF
TGTGCCAGCAGTCCAGGACCGAAGTATGAGCAGTTCTTC
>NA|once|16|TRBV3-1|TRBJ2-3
CASSQGTTHFGDTQYF
TGTGCCAGCAGCCAAGGGACTACTCATTTCGGAGATACGCAGTATTTT
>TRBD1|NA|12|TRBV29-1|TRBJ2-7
CSVTTGDYEQYF
TGCAGCGTGACGACAGGGGACTACGAGCAGTACTTC
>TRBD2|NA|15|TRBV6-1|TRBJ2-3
CAGYEAGEWTDTQYF
TGTGCCGGCTATGAAGCGGGAGAGTGGACAGATACGCAGTATTTT
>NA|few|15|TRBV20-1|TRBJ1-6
CSARTRQYNNSPLHF
TGCAGTGCTAGGACCCGACAGTACAATAATTCACCCCTCCACTTT
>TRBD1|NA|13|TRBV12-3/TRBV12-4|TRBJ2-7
CASSSGQAWEQYF
TGTGCCAGCAGTTCCGGACAGGCCTGGGAGCAGTACTTC
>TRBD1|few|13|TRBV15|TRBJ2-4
CATSRVGQGIQYF
TGTGCCACCAGCAGAGTTGGACAGGGCATTCAGTACTTC
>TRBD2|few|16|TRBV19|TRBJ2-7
CASSHVAGLSYNEQYF
TGTGCCAGTAGTCATGTAGCGGGATTATCATACAATGAGCAGTACTTC
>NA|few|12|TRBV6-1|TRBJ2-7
CASSYRVPKQYF
TGTGCCAGCAGTTATCGGGTCCCTAAGCAGTACTTC
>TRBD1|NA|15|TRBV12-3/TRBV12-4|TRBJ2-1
CASSSDRAPYNEQFF
TGTGCCAGCAGCTCCGACAGGGCGCCCTACAATGAGCAGTTCTTC
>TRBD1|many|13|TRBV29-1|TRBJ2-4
CSVGQGLGNIQYF
TGCAGCGTCGGACAGGGGCTGGGAAACATTCAGTACTTC
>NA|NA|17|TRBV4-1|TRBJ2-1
CASSLRTGSSAYNEQFF
TGCGCCAGCAGCCTCCGCACCGGGTCCTCCGCCTACAATGAGCAGTTCTTC
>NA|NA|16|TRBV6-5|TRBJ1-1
CASSTTPLVRNTEAFF
TGTGCCAGCAGCACAACACCACTAGTAAGGAACACTGAAGCTTTCTTT
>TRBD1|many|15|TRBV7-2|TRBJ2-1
CASSWDSSNYNEQFF
TGTGCCAGCAGCTGGGACAGTTCAAACTACAATGAGCAGTTCTTC
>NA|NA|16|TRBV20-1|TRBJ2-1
CSARDSATSSYNEQFF
TGCAGTGCTAGAGATTCGGCAACCAGCTCCTACAATGAGCAGTTCTTC
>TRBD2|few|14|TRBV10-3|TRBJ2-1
CAIGGGGAVSEQFF
TGTGCCATCGGGGGCGGGGGGGCGGTCTCCGAGCAGTTCTTC
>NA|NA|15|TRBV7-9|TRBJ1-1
CASSLRDTMNTEAFF
TGTGCCAGCAGCCTCAGGGATACCATGAACACTGAAGCTTTCTTT
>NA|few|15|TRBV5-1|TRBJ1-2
CASSLAGPAIYGYTF
TGCGCCAGCAGCTTGGCCGGACCGGCAATCTATGGCTACACCTTC
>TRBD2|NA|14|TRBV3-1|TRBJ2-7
CASSQVTGDYEQCF
TGTGCCAGCAGCCAAGTTACCGGGGACTACGAGCAGTGCTTC
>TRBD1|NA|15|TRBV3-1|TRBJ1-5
CASSLGTGSYQPQHF
TGTGCCAGCAGCCTCGGGACAGGGTCTTATCAGCCCCAGCATTTT
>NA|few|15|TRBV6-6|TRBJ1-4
CASSPGGNGNEKLFF
TGTGCCAGCAGCCCCGGGGGCAATGGTAATGAAAAACTGTTTTTT
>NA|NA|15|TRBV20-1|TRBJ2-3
CSASSFARTGDTQYF
TGCAGTGCTTCCTCCTTTGCGCGGACCGGTGATACGCAGTATTTT
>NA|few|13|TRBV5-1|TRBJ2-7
CASSLMVGHEQYF
TGCGCCAGCAGCTTGATGGTGGGCCACGAGCAGTACTTC
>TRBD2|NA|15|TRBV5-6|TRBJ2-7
CASSQTSGSVHEQYF
TGTGCCAGCAGCCAAACTAGCGGGAGTGTCCACGAGCAGTACTTC
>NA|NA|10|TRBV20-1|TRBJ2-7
CSARVIQQYF
TGCAGTGCTAGGGTTATACAGCAGTACTTC
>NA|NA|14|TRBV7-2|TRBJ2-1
CASSSVGGYNEQFF
TGTGCCAGCAGCTCTGTCGGGGGTTACAATGAGCAGTTCTTC
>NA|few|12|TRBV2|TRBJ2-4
CASSGVAMFQYF
TGTGCCAGCAGTGGGGTAGCCATGTTTCAGTACTTC
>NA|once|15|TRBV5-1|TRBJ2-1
CASSPPPSPNNEQFF
TGCGCCAGCAGCCCCCCACCCAGTCCCAACAATGAGCAGTTCTTC
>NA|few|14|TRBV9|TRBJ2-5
CASSVWGSGETQYF
TGTGCCAGCAGCGTTTGGGGCTCGGGAGAGACCCAGTACTTC
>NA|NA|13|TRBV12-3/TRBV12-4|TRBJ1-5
CASSSGRDQPQHF
TGTGCCAGCAGTTCCGGCCGGGATCAGCCCCAGCATTTT
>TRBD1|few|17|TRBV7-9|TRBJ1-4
CASSHNWPDRTNEKLFF
TGTGCCAGCAGCCACAATTGGCCGGACAGGACTAATGAAAAACTGTTTTTT
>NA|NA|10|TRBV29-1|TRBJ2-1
CSVEWGKQFF
TGCAGCGTTGAATGGGGAAAGCAGTTCTTC